This T cell receptor beta chain was obtained from a study of cytotoxic CD8 clonotypes in ibrutinib-treated CLL. The overall study: Some 25 partial and 2 complete responses; at median roughly 6 years, about 14 remitted, roughly 12 progressed.

Deep sequencing aimed at 1 in 200,000 to 1 in 1 million T cells' resolution. The table came from immunoSEQ multiplex PCR; TCRdb's copy has only in-frame clones and leaves some out. The table lists about 57,000 clones, roughly 50% of them singletons. Points from the study as a whole: Measured clonality at baseline was greater than in age-matched healthy donors and tracked with circulating CD8+ T-cell counts.

As for this clone: Its antigen is still unknown.

The source material was PBMCs, sampled after 24 months of ibrutinib treatment. This TCR was sampled from a human donor with chronic lymphocytic leukemia.

In DNA, the CDR3 is TGTGCCGTGAGTGGTTTAGGGGGTGGCTACACCTTC. This gives the protein CAVSGLGGGYTF. This sequence joins TRBV19 and TRBJ1-2, with a tentative D call TRBD1 (6 bases). The germline CDR1 and CDR2 sequences are LNHDA and SQIVND (reference sequence). V lost 11 bases and J lost 7, with 17 bases in between. The CDR3 contains 12 residues.